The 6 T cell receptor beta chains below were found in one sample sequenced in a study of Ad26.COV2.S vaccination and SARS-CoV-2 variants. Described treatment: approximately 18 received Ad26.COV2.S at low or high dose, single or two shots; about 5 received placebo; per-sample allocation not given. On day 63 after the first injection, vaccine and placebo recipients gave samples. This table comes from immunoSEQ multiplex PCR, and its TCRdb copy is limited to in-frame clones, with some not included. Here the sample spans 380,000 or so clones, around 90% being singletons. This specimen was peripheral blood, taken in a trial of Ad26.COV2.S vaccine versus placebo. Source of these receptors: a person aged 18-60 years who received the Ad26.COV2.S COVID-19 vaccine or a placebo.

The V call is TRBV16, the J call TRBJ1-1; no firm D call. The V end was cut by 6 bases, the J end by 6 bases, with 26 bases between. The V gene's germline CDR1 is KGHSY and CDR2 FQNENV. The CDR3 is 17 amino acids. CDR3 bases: TGTGCCAGCAGTCAGAGACTCTCCCAGGTTTTGGACGCTGAAGCTTTCTTT. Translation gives CASSQRLSQVLDAEAFF. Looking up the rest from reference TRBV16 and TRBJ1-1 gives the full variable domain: GEEVAQTPKHLVRGEGQKAKLYCAPIKGHSYVFWYQQVLKNEFKFLISFQNENVFDETGMPKERFSAKCLPNSPCSLEIQATKLEDSAVYFCASSQRLSQVLDAEAFFGQGTRLTVV.

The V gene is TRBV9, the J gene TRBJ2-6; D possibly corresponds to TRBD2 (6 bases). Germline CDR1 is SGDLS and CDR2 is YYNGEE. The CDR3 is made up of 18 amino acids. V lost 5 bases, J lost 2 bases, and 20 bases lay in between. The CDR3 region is CASRDFMGEDTGANVLTF. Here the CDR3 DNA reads TGTGCCAGCAGGGACTTCATGGGGGAGGATACTGGGGCCAACGTCCTGACTTTC.

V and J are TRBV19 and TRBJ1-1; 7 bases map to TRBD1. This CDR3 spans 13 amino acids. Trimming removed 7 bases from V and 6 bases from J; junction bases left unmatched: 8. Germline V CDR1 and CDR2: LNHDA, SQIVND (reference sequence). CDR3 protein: CASNSGTGAEAFF. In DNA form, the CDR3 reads TGTGCCAGTAACTCTGGTACAGGGGCTGAAGCTTTCTTT.

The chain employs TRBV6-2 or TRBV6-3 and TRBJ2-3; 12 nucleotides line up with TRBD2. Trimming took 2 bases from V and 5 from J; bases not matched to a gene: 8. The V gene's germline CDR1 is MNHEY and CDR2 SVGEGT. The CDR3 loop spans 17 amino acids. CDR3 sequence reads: CASSYNPLAGGEDTQYF. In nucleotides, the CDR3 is TGTGCCAGCAGTTACAACCCTCTAGCGGGGGGGGAAGATACGCAGTATTTT.

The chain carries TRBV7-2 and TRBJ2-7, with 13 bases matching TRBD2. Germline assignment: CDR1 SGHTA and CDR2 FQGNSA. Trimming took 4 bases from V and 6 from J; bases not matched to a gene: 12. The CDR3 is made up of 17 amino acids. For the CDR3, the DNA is TGTGCCAGCAGCTCCCCGGGACTAGCGGGATTATCGGGCGAGCAGTACTTC. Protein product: CASSSPGLAGLSGEQYF.

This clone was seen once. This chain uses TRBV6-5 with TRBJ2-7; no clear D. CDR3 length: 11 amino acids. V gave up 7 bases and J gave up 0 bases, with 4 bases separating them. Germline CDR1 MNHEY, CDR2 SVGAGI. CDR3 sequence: CASKNSYEQYF. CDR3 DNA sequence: TGTGCCAGCAAAAACTCCTACGAGCAGTACTTC.